One and the same sample provided the 28 T cell receptor beta chains below, sequenced in a study of T cells in Graves' hyperthyroidism and ophthalmopathy. It was RNA transcripts that yielded the amplified TCR beta CDR3 regions. A first-round RT-PCR of the TCR CDR3 used the HTBI primer set. TCRdb re-derived calls from the multiplex PCR reads in MiXCR, one entry per CDR3 protein. The table shows hundreds of thousands of distinct CDR3 sequences, with approximately 14% occurring only once. The sequenced material came from blood. Every receptor here comes from a woman aged 25-40 years with Graves' hyperthyroidism that later progressed to Graves' ophthalmopathy.

This clonotype was observed a few times. This sequence joins TRBV20-1 and TRBJ1-5, with D perhaps matching TRBD1 (6 bases). V lost 6 bases and J lost 3, with 18 bases in between. Germline V gives CDR1 DFQATT, CDR2 SNEGSKA (reference sequence). This CDR3 is built from 15 residues. The CDR3 reads CSAGGAREANQPQHF. The CDR3 bases are TGCAGTGCAGGGGGGGCCAGGGAGGCCAATCAGCCCCAGCATTTT.

This clonotype was counted ten times or more. The chain recombines TRBV28 with TRBJ1-5; unclear D gene. The CDR3 totals 12 residues. Trimming pared 10 bases from V and 4 bases from J, leaving 11 bases between. Germline loops: CDR1 MDHEN, CDR2 SYDVKM. CDR3 DNA sequence: TGTGCCATTCGGACGGCTAATCAGCCCCAGCATTTT. Translated, it gives CAIRTANQPQHF.

In regard to this clonotype: A clone one base away is much larger, so this may be a read error. The chain uses TRBV27 and TRBJ2-1; 8 nucleotides match TRBD2. The junction had 9 bases not matched to a gene; V was cut back by 4 bases and J by 7 bases. There are 15 residues in the CDR3. Per germline, CDR1 MNHEY and CDR2 SMNVEV (reference sequence). This CDR3 is CASSSIAGGTNEQFF. The CDR3 nucleotides read TGTGCCAGCAGTTCGATTGCGGGAGGTACTAATGAGCAGTTCTTC.

This clonotype was detected ten times or more. The chain couples TRBV20-1 to TRBJ1-2; D ambiguous. Trimming took off 4 bases at V and 5 bases at J, with 11 bases between the two ends. The V gene's germline CDR1 is DFQATT and CDR2 SNEGSKA (reference sequence). The CDR3 extends over 12 amino acids. The CDR3 DNA follows: TGCAGTGCTATGCCCTCACCATATGGCTACACCTTC. This codes for CSAMPSPYGYTF.

At least ten counts were recorded for this clonotype. This chain links TRBV6-1 with TRBJ2-1, with 9 nucleotides matching TRBD1. Unmatched junction bases numbered 6, after V lost 2 bases and J lost 4 bases. The CDR3 spans 16 residues. Germline V gene sequence: CDR1 MNHNS, CDR2 SASEGT. CDR3 nucleotides: TGTGCCAGCAGTGAATCCACCGGGACAGGGTACAATGAGCAGTTCTTC. Its translation: CASSESTGTGYNEQFF.

This clonotype has at least ten counts. V usage is TRBV19 and J usage is TRBJ2-7; D assignment may be TRBD1 or TRBD2 (6 bases each). Germline V gene data show CDR1 as LNHDA and CDR2 as SQIVND (reference sequence). This CDR3 has 14 amino acids. V lost 9 bases and J 0 bases, leaving 15 bases between the germline ends. The CDR3 DNA is TGTGCCAGCAGCCGGGGGCAGGGCTCCTACGAGCAGTACTTC. Protein product: CASSRGQGSYEQYF. The variable domain in full, completed from reference TRBV19 and TRBJ2-7, reads DGGITQSPKYLFRKEGQNVTLSCEQNLNHDAMYWYRQDPGQGLRLIYYSQIVNDFQKGDIAEGYSVSREKKESFPLTVTSAQKNPTAFYLCASSRGQGSYEQYFGPGTRLTVT.

This clonotype has ten or more counts. In DNA, the CDR3 is TGTGCCAGTAGTATGTTACGGGCTCCGAACACCGGGGAGCTGTTTTTT. It codes for CASSMLRAPNTGELFF. The chain carries TRBV19 and TRBJ2-2, with D unclear. Germline V gene lookup returns CDR1 LNHDA and CDR2 SQIVND (reference sequence). The CDR3 totals 16 residues. Trimming removed 3 bases at V and 0 bases at J, with 11 bases between.

Ten or more counts support this clonotype. This sequence joins TRBV5-5 and TRBJ2-1; tentatively, D is TRBD1 (6 bases). Germline CDR1 reads SGHKS; CDR2 reads YYEKEE (reference sequence). The CDR3 covers 15 residues. The V and J ends lost 4 bases and 5 bases respectively, with 16 bases between them. CDR3 sequence: CASSVTSDRDNEQFF. For the CDR3, the DNA is TGTGCCAGCAGCGTGACCTCGGACAGAGACAATGAGCAGTTCTTC.

In its sample, this clonotype was seen many times. This chain joins TRBV4-1 and TRBJ2-1; D is unclear. The CDR3 spans 13 residues. With 1 base removed from V and 10 bases from J, the gap between germline ends came to 11 bases. Germline V lookup: CDR1 MGHRA, CDR2 YSYEKL. CDR3 DNA sequence: TGCGCCAGCAGCCAAGCAGGCCCCAGAGAGCAGTTCTTC. It specifies CASSQAGPREQFF.

V gene TRBV5-1 combines with J gene TRBJ2-2; 8 positions match TRBD2. J lost 3 bases, V lost 3 bases, and 10 bases had no gene match. The CDR3 extends over 17 amino acids. CDR1 and CDR2 (germline): SGHRS, YFSETQ. CDR3 coding DNA: TGCGCCAGCAGCTCTAACCCGACTAGCGTCGACACCGGGGAGCTGTTTTTT. This sequence encodes CASSSNPTSVDTGELFF. Using reference TRBV5-1 and TRBJ2-2 for the parts outside the CDR3, the full variable domain is KAGVTQTPRYLIKTRGQQVTLSCSPISGHRSVSWYQQTPGQGLQFLFEYFSETQRNKGNFPGRFSGRQFSNSRSEMNVSTLELGDSALYLCASSSNPTSVDTGELFFGEGSRLTVL.

In this sample, this clonotype turned up many times. One end of the junction varies from germline; a read error may be responsible. The chain carries TRBV7-7 and TRBJ2-1, with D possibly matching TRBD2 (5 bases). The CDR3 is made up of 14 amino acids. Per the germline V gene, CDR1 is SSHAT and CDR2 is FNYEAQ (reference sequence). CDR3 DNA sequence: TGTGCTAGCAGCCTCAACCAAGTTGGGGAGGAGCAGTTCTTC. Translation gives CASSLNQVGEEQFF.

There are many counts of this clonotype. This chain links TRBV28 with TRBJ2-7, with D possibly being TRBD1 (7 bases). This CDR3 is 16 amino acids long. The ends were cut back, 7 bases at V and 0 bases at J, with 19 bases in the middle. Germline V gene data show CDR1 as MDHEN and CDR2 as SYDVKM. The CDR3 nucleotides read TGTGCCAGCATCACGAGGAGGGGGCGCAGCTCCTACGAGCAGTACTTC. As protein: CASITRRGRSSYEQYF. Full variable domain (missing parts from reference TRBV28 and TRBJ2-7): DVKVTQSSRYLVKRTGEKVFLECVQDMDHENMFWYRQDPGLGLRLIYFSYDVKMKEKGDIPEGYSVSREKKERFSLILESASTNQTSMYLCASITRRGRSSYEQYFGPGTRLTVT.

This clonotype was detected ten times or more. The gene calls are TRBV24-1 and TRBJ2-3; tentatively, D is TRBD2 (5 bases). CDR1 KGHDR and CDR2 SFDVKD come from the germline V gene. This CDR3 is built from 16 residues. Between the trimmed V and J ends, which lost 3 bases and 0 bases, there was a span of 12 bases. The CDR3 region is CATSDPYTGSTDTQYF. The CDR3, as DNA: TGTGCCACCAGTGATCCATACACGGGGAGCACAGATACGCAGTATTTT.

This clonotype has ten or more counts. This chain links TRBV19 with TRBJ1-5; 8 nucleotides align to TRBD1. CDR1 and CDR2 (germline): LNHDA, SQIVND (reference sequence). V shed 5 bases, J shed 2 bases, and the junction held 5 bases outside the gene matches. CDR3 length: 15 residues. The CDR3 region has the DNA TGTGCCAGTAGTCTCGCGGGACAGGGCAATCAGCCCCAGCATTTT. As protein: CASSLAGQGNQPQHF. Drawing the rest from reference TRBV19 and TRBJ1-5, the complete variable domain is DGGITQSPKYLFRKEGQNVTLSCEQNLNHDAMYWYRQDPGQGLRLIYYSQIVNDFQKGDIAEGYSVSREKKESFPLTVTSAQKNPTAFYLCASSLAGQGNQPQHFGDGTRLSIL.

This rearrangement joins TRBV27 to TRBJ2-1; 7 bases match TRBD2. V shed 10 bases, J shed 0 bases, and the junction held 9 bases outside the gene matches. The CDR3 consists of 15 residues. CDR1 and CDR2 (germline): MNHEY, SMNVEV (reference sequence). The CDR3 here is CATGAGGSSYNEQFF. The CDR3 DNA reads TGTGCCACCGGGGCGGGCGGGAGCTCCTACAATGAGCAGTTCTTC.

This clonotype came up many times. This chain uses TRBV5-1 with TRBJ2-3; TRBD2 matches 9 bases. The V segment lost 0 bases and the J segment 0 bases; nucleotides outside the gene matches: 5. The length of the CDR3 is 17 residues. Germline CDR1 reads SGHRS; CDR2 reads YFSETQ. The CDR3 DNA is TGCGCCAGCAGCTTGGCGCCTAGCGGGACGAGCACAGATACGCAGTATTTT. This sequence encodes CASSLAPSGTSTDTQYF.

This clonotype was observed many times. This chain joins TRBV12-3 or TRBV12-4 and TRBJ2-4; TRBD2 might be the D (5 bases). The CDR3 totals 13 residues. V lost 10 bases, J lost 6 bases, and 16 bases lay in between. The CDR3 sequence: CATAGRVGNIQYF. Here the CDR3 DNA reads TGTGCCACGGCCGGGCGGGTGGGAAACATTCAGTACTTC.

This clonotype was picked up many times. The genes are TRBV30 and TRBJ2-7; D is unresolved. Trimming pared 3 bases from V and 6 bases from J, leaving 12 bases between. The CDR3 runs to 12 residues. Germline V gene sequence: CDR1 GTSNPN, CDR2 SVGIG (reference sequence). This CDR3 reads CAWSPSSSEQYF. The DNA for the CDR3 is TGTGCCTGGAGCCCCAGCTCCAGCGAGCAGTACTTC.

This clonotype was seen only a few times. This rearrangement joins TRBV5-1 to TRBJ2-7; tentative D call: TRBD2 (5 bases). CDR1 is SGHRS and CDR2 is YFSETQ in the germline V gene. The CDR3 extends over 15 amino acids. V dropped 4 bases and J dropped 0 bases, with 14 bases sitting between them. The CDR3 nucleotides read TGCGCCAGCAGCCCCCTAATTACTAGCTCCTACGAGCAGTACTTC. Translated: CASSPLITSSYEQYF.

In its sample, this clonotype was seen a few times. The chain is built from TRBV28 and TRBJ2-3; D may correspond to TRBD1 or TRBD2 (5 bases each). Germline V gene lookup returns CDR1 MDHEN and CDR2 SYDVKM. The CDR3 has 14 residues. Trimming took 7 bases from V and 2 from J, leaving 13 bases between them. The CDR3 region has the DNA TGTGCCAGCACCCCGGGGCGGAACACAGATACGCAGTATTTT. This codes for CASTPGRNTDTQYF.

This clonotype was detected ten times or more. The chain employs TRBV28 and TRBJ2-7; tentative D call: TRBD2 (6 bases). The V gene lost 5 bases and the J gene lost 2 bases, with 13 bases spanning the gap. The CDR3 sequence is 14 residues long. Germline V CDR1 and CDR2: MDHEN, SYDVKM. DNA of the CDR3: TGTGCCAGCAGTCTAGGGACTTTCACCTACGAGCAGTACTTC. Translating gives CASSLGTFTYEQYF.

With regard to this clonotype: With a much larger clone just one base away, this may be a read error. The rearrangement links TRBV20-1 to TRBJ2-7, with D possibly matching TRBD2 (5 bases). The CDR3 is made up of 11 amino acids. CDR1 DFQATT and CDR2 SNEGSKA come from the germline V gene (reference sequence). As DNA, the CDR3 is TGCGGTGCTAGGAACGGACTCGAGCAGTACTTC. It codes for CGARNGLEQYF.

This clonotype was counted at least ten times. The chain is built from TRBV11-3 and TRBJ2-1; 8 nucleotides align to TRBD2. V shed 1 base and J 8 bases; nucleotides not matched to a gene: 7. Germline CDR1 is SGHNT and CDR2 is YENEEA. This CDR3 region has 15 residues. As DNA, the CDR3 is TGTGCCAGCAGCTTAGTGGCGGGAGGAGGTGATGAGCAGTTCTTC. It yields the protein CASSLVAGGGDEQFF. The complete variable domain, with remaining parts taken from reference TRBV11-3 and TRBJ2-1, reads EAGVVQSPRYKIIEKKQPVAFWCNPISGHNTLYWYLQNLGQGPELLIRYENEEAVDDSQLPKDRFSAERLKGVDSTLKIQPAELGDSAVYLCASSLVAGGGDEQFFGPGTRLTVL.

This clonotype has a handful of counts. The chain uses TRBV6-1 and TRBJ1-6; TRBD1 aligns across 7 bases. J lost 8 bases, V lost 2 bases, and 3 bases had no gene match. CDR3 length: 14 amino acids. Germline lookup yields CDR1 MNHNS and CDR2 SASEGT. As DNA, the CDR3 is TGTGCCAGCAGTGAATGGCAGGGGGATTCACCCCTCCACTTT. It yields the protein CASSEWQGDSPLHF.

This chain uses TRBV4-1 with TRBJ2-1; 7 nucleotides match TRBD2. Trimming cost V 8 bases and J 0 bases; bases outside gene matches: 10. CDR3 length: 16 amino acids. Per germline, CDR1 MGHRA and CDR2 YSYEKL. The CDR3 is CASSLASGNSYNEQFF. CDR3 nucleotides: TGCGCCAGCTCCCTGGCTAGCGGCAACTCCTACAATGAGCAGTTCTTC.

The V and J genes are TRBV18 and TRBJ1-5, with a weak D call TRBD1 (5 bases). Germline CDR1 reads KGHSH; CDR2 reads LQKENI. The ends were cut back, 3 bases at V and 7 bases at J, with 16 bases in the middle. This CDR3 has 15 amino acids. This CDR3 is CASSPTWGNQQPQHF. In DNA form, the CDR3 reads TGTGCCAGCTCACCGACTTGGGGGAACCAGCAGCCCCAGCATTTT.

This clonotype was seen a handful of times. This chain uses TRBV6-1 with TRBJ1-4, with 7 bases fitting TRBD1. Germline lookup yields CDR1 MNHNS and CDR2 SASEGT. The CDR3 totals 15 residues. With 3 bases clipped from V and 3 bases from J, the junction kept 4 bases outside the gene matches. The CDR3 DNA reads TGTGCCAGCAGTGAGTTAGGGGGCCCTAATGAAAAACTGTTTTTT. Its protein product is CASSELGGPNEKLFF.

This clonotype was counted many times. This chain joins TRBV28 and TRBJ2-5; 10 nucleotides match TRBD2. CDR3 length equals 15 residues. J was trimmed by 4 bases and V by 5 bases; bases with no gene match: 7. Germline V lookup: CDR1 MDHEN, CDR2 SYDVKM. CDR3 in amino acids: CASSGQRGGGETQYF. As DNA, the CDR3 is TGTGCCAGCAGTGGGCAGCGGGGGGGTGGAGAGACCCAGTACTTC.